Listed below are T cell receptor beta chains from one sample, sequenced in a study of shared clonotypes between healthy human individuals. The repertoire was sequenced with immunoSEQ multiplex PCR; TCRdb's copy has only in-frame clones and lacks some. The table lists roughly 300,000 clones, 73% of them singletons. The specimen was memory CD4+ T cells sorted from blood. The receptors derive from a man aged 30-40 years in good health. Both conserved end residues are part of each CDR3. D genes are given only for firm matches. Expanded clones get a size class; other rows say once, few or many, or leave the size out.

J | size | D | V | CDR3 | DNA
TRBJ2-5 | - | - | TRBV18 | CATTENQETQYF | TGTGCCACCACAGAGAACCAAGAGACCCAGTACTTC
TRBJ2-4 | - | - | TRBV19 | CASSPIRGGAVLGLAKNIQYF | TGTGCCAGTAGTCCGATTCGTGGGGGGGCCGTATTAGGTTTAGCCAAAAACATTCAGTACTTC
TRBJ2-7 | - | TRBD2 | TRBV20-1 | CSAQGGEQYF | TGCAGTGCTCAGGGAGGGGAGCAGTACTTC
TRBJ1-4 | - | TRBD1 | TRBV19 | CASSRTGNLEKLFF | TGTGCCAGTAGCCGGACAGGGAACTTGGAAAAACTGTTTTTT
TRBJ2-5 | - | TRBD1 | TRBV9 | CASSVEGRGETQYF | TGTGCCAGCAGCGTAGAAGGCAGGGGGGAGACCCAGTACTTC
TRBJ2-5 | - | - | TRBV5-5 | CASSLVRQIQETQYF | TGTGCCAGCAGCTTGGTACGGCAAATCCAAGAGACCCAGTACTTC
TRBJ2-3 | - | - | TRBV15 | CATSRETAEWGDTQYF | TGTGCCACCAGCAGAGAAACGGCGGAGTGGGGAGATACGCAGTATTTT
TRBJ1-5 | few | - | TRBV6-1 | CASGGNQPQHF | TGTGCCAGTGGAGGGAATCAGCCCCAGCATTTT
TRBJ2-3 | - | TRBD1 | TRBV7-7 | CASSPGQGTDTQYF | TGTGCCAGCAGCCCTGGACAGGGAACAGATACGCAGTATTTT
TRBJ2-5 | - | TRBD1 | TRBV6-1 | CASRRQGAIGETQYF | TGTGCCAGCAGACGACAGGGGGCAATAGGAGAGACCCAGTACTTC
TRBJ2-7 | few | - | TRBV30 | CAWSVRGGSLSYEQYF | TGTGCCTGGAGTGTACGAGGTGGGAGCCTCTCCTACGAGCAGTACTTC
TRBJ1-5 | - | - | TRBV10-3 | CAISESNGGPAQHF | TGTGCCATCAGTGAGTCGAATGGGGGCCCGGCCCAGCATTTT
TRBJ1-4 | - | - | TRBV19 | CASSRGAGLTNEKLFF | TGTGCCAGTAGCCGTGGAGCTGGGCTAACTAATGAAAAACTGTTTTTT
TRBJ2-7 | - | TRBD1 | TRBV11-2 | CASSSVRTGGFYEQYF | TGTGCCAGCAGCTCAGTCCGGACAGGGGGATTCTACGAGCAGTACTTC
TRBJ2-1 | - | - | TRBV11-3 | CASSLAVGGEQFF | TGTGCCAGCAGCTTAGCTGTCGGGGGTGAGCAGTTCTTC
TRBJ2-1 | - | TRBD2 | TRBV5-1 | CASSKEAGGLNDEQFF | TGCGCCAGCAGCAAGGAAGCGGGAGGGCTTAACGATGAGCAGTTCTTC
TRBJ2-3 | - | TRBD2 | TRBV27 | CASSFGREGLDTQYF | TGTGCCAGCAGTTTCGGGCGGGAGGGCCTAGATACGCAGTATTTT
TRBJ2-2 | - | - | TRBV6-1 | CASSDGRDAGELFF | TGTGCCAGCAGTGACGGCCGTGACGCCGGGGAGCTGTTTTTT
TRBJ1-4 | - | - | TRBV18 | CASSPTEGRGTNEKLFF | TGTGCCAGCTCACCAACCGAGGGGAGAGGGACTAATGAAAAACTGTTTTTT
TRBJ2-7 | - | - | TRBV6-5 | CASSYSRVPSYEQYF | TGTGCCAGCAGTTACTCCCGGGTGCCCTCCTACGAGCAGTACTTC
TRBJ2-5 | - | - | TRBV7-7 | CASSPSSDQETQYF | TGTGCCAGCAGCCCCTCTAGCGACCAAGAGACCCAGTACTTC
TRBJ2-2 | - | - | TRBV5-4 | CASSLEVRTGGTGELFF | TGTGCCAGCAGCTTGGAAGTACGGACCGGGGGAACCGGGGAGCTGTTTTTT
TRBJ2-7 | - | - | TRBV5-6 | CASSTNPSGEQYF | TGTGCCAGCAGCACAAATCCTTCCGGCGAGCAGTACTTC
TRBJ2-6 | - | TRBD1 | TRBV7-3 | CASRTDRVGSGANVLTF | TGTGCCAGCAGGACCGACAGGGTTGGCTCTGGGGCCAACGTCCTGACTTTC
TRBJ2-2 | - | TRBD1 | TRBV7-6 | CASTRTQGAATGELFF | TGTGCCAGCACCCGTACACAGGGGGCGGCCACCGGGGAGCTGTTTTTT
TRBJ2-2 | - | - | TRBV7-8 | CASSLGVRDNTGELFF | TGTGCCAGCAGCTTAGGGGTGCGGGATAACACCGGGGAGCTGTTTTTT
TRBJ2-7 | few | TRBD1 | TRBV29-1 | CSAGQGMGSYEQYF | TGCAGCGCGGGACAGGGGATGGGCAGCTACGAGCAGTACTTC
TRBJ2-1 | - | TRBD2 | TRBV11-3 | CASSLGGGRGNEQFF | TGTGCCAGCAGCTTAGGGGGCGGGAGAGGTAATGAGCAGTTCTTC
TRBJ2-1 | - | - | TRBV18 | CASSPTRNSYNEQFF | TGTGCCAGCTCTCCCACCCGGAATTCCTACAATGAGCAGTTCTTC
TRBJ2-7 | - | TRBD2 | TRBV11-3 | CASSLVGGRTRYEQYF | TGTGCCAGCAGCTTAGTAGGCGGGAGAACGAGGTACGAGCAGTACTTC
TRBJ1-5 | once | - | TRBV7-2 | CASSPGTSKPQHF | TGTGCCAGCAGCCCCGGGACGTCCAAACCCCAGCATTTT
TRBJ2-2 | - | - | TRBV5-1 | CASSPSPHETGELFF | TGCGCCAGCAGCCCGAGCCCCCACGAGACCGGGGAGCTGTTTTTT
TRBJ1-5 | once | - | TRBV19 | CALRGLGNQPQHF | TGTGCCCTGAGGGGCTTAGGCAATCAGCCCCAGCATTTT
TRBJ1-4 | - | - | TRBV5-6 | CASSDTGLDATNEKLFF | TGTGCCAGCAGCGATACAGGTTTGGATGCAACTAATGAAAAACTGTTTTTT
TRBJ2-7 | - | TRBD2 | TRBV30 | CAWSLLAGGYEQYF | TGTGCCTGGAGTTTGCTAGCGGGGGGGTACGAGCAGTACTTC
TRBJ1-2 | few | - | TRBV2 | CASSEQGFFLDGYTF | TGTGCCAGCAGTGAACAGGGTTTTTTTTTGGATGGCTACACCTTC
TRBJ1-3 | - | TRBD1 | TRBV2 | CASRDRFSSGNTIYF | TGTGCCAGCAGGGACAGGTTCTCCTCTGGAAACACCATATATTTT
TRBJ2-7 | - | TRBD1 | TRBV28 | CASSLDGRGPGEQYF | TGTGCCAGCAGTTTGGATGGCAGGGGGCCTGGCGAGCAGTACTTC
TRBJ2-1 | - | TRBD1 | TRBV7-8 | CASSSYRGSYNEQFF | TGTGCCAGCAGCTCTTACAGGGGCTCCTACAATGAGCAGTTCTTC
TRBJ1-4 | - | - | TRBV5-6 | CASNRNGDGTNEKLFF | TGTGCCAGCAACCGAAATGGGGACGGGACTAATGAAAAACTGTTTTTT
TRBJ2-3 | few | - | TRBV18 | CASSQDPGPLDTQYF | TGTGCCAGCTCGCAGGACCCAGGCCCCCTGGATACGCAGTATTTT
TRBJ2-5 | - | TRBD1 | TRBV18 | CASSPRGTGQETQYF | TGTGCCAGCTCACCACGTGGGACAGGGCAAGAGACCCAGTACTTC
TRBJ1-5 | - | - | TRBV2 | CASTDSAGMSNQPQHF | TGTGCCAGCACTGACAGCGCCGGAATGAGCAATCAGCCCCAGCATTTT
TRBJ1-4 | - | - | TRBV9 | CASSGDVFSEKLFF | TGTGCCAGCAGCGGGGACGTATTTAGTGAAAAACTGTTTTTT
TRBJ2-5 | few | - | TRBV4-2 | CASSLQPGTQETQYF | TGTGCCAGCAGCCTTCAACCCGGGACCCAAGAGACCCAGTACTTC
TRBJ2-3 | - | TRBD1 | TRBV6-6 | CATNPGQGGSYTQYF | TGTGCCACCAACCCAGGTCAAGGGGGCTCATATACGCAGTATTTT
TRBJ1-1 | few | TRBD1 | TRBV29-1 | CSVEKGQDTEAFF | TGCAGCGTTGAAAAGGGACAGGACACTGAAGCTTTCTTT
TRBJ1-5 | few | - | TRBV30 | CAWSVRGTSNQPQHF | TGTGCCTGGAGTGTACGCGGGACTAGCAATCAGCCCCAGCATTTT